Listed here is a single T cell receptor beta chain. The sample holds one count of this clone. The antigen this receptor binds is unknown. No base quality information exists; no much larger clone differs at one position. The record originates from a study of cytomegalovirus exposure and HLA in healthy donors (TCRdb year 2017). Looking at the study overall: According to an earlier analysis of 587 of the donors, 150 million to 200 million T cells yielded some 110 million unique TCR beta sequences and about 300 Gb of sequence data. An early release covering about 600 HLA-typed donors comprised about 290 gigabases of sequencing data and 85 million or so unique TCR sequences. The genetic ancestry cluster associated with self-reported Caucasian donors included about 81% of the 300 to 400 genotyped donors. The study aimed to test whether cataloging public T cell receptors could reveal signatures of past pathogen exposure. The study profiled the T cell repertoires of hundreds of subjects by immunosequencing and related them to cytomegalovirus serostatus. Besides the first cohort of more than 650 subjects, a separate validation cohort made up of roughly 130 different subjects was used. To predict cytomegalovirus infection status, the study combined high-throughput TCR immunosequencing, statistical association of individual TCRs with disease status, and machine learning. A later analysis re-examined previously published TCR beta repertoires from several hundred donors and added high-resolution HLA genotyping to investigate patterns of TCR occurrence. The later analysis used no new phenotypic data to find candidate immune exposures, relying instead on TCR beta sequences and their occurrence across donors. An earlier analysis of 587 of the donors used high-throughput TCR beta sequencing to judge whether each TCR beta V gene segment behaved as functional or pseudogenic. Alongside the repertoire data, information on donor age, sex, ethnicity and CMV serostatus was compiled. In a later genetic analysis, genome-wide SNP genotypes for about three fifths of the roughly 670 donors were used, and that subset was treated as a discovery cohort. All discovery cohort repertoires had been generated using a single sequencing platform. HLA typing included class I and class II loci at four-digit resolution. The number of typed donors differed by locus: about 629-630 for A, B, C, DRB1 and DQB1; some 500 for DQA1; 606 for DPA1; and 400 to 480 for DPB1. Five DR-DQ haplotypes were treated as single units for association and clustering because of strong linkage in the cohort. Across some 400 genotyped donors of the cohort, an average of roughly 230,000 unique TCR beta nucleotide sequences per donor were sequenced, and around 20% of those sequences were non-productive. Study-wide conclusions, independent of this receptor: In vitro tests confirmed that a few of the cytomegalovirus-associated TCR beta chains recognize cytomegalovirus antigens. A cluster of highly shared sequence variants was judged likely to be a technical artifact of the sequencing pipeline. A later analysis associated 16,951 TCR beta sequences with specific HLA alleles at a false discovery rate of 0.05. According to a later analysis, parvovirus B19, influenza, CMV and Epstein-Barr virus appeared linked to several top co-occurrence clusters. Linkage disequilibrium might explain the correlated functional status among segregating V segments, but an unknown experimental factor could not be ruled out. A later genetic analysis associated a missense DCLRE1C variant with V-gene and J-gene trimming of TCR beta chains, and an independent cohort replicated the association. In a later genetic analysis, fewer N-insertions in productive TCRs were reported among donors in an Asian-associated ancestry cluster than the approximately 710-donor mean. Presence/absence analyses assumed roughly uniform sequencing depth across donors, an assumption that may not hold. Strong co-occurrence of HLA alleles, especially DR and DQ, made assigning TCR associations to individual alleles difficult. Because counts were too low, some 17 rarely observed V segments, including chromosome 9 orphons, were excluded from the earlier analysis of under 650 of the donors. In the study, about 150 TCR beta chains were listed as associated with cytomegalovirus. The only immune exposure information available for the cohort was CMV serostatus. In both the original and validation cohorts, the classifier was reported to diagnose cytomegalovirus status with high specificity and sensitivity. Most TCR sequences were observed very rarely across donors, whereas some public TCRs were present in many individuals. An earlier analysis of approximately 570 of the donors showed that most TCR beta V segments appeared in productive rearrangements either about 87% or about 30% of the time, which broadly matched IMGT annotations. In a later analysis, the rate of TCR association differed among HLA loci, with DRB1 alleles having the most associated TCRs and HLA-C alleles having the fewest. In a later analysis, HLA-associated TCR beta chains showed more clonal expansion and lower generation probabilities than non-associated chains that were equally common. A further reported finding was that TCR beta sequences accurately predicted the HLA-A and HLA-B alleles for most subjects in the first cohort. The authors suggested that the approach could potentially be generalized to other disease states and immunological phenotypes. Because HLA typing was missing for some donors at each locus, association tests included only the typed subset. Most CMV-associated TCR beta chains appeared to be HLA-restricted in a later analysis, and the HLA associations seemed to be driven largely by CMV exposure. Only TCR beta chains were sequenced in this cohort, and the absence of alpha or paired-chain data limited detectable features.

To prepare the library, the immunoSEQ multiplex PCR assay was applied. A mixture of 60 forward primers for TCR Vbeta segments and 13 reverse primers for TCR Jbeta segments was used in the multiplex PCR. The CDR3 region of rearranged TCR beta genes was amplified from genomic DNA with a multiplex PCR assay. On the Illumina HiSeq System, the amplified TCR beta libraries were sequenced as 87-base-pair reads. On the study's bioinformatics: A later analysis counted tens of millions of unique TCR beta chains across the 640 or so repertoires, and some 12 million of these chains were shared by at least two donors. A nearest-neighbor algorithm error-corrected the raw reads and collapsed the reads into unique sequences, merging closely related sequences to remove PCR and sequencing errors. V, D and J gene segments were assigned by aligning CDR3 sequences to IMGT reference sequences. For a sequence to be retained, a match of at least six nucleotides was required to both a V gene segment and a J gene segment. A rearrangement was called productive if the CDR3 had no stop codons and remained in frame with V and J, and every other rearrangement was called non-productive. CDR3 was defined according to IMGT convention as the region running from the second conserved V-encoded cysteine to the conserved J-encoded phenylalanine. The earlier analysis of 587 of the donors excluded sequences that lacked an unambiguous match to a single V gene segment. In an earlier analysis of some 590 of the donors, a V segment was called functional when productive rearrangements were above 56.7%, and segregating when the standard deviation between donors exceeded 5%. A statistical classification framework was built to diagnose cytomegalovirus status from the catalog of TCR beta chain sequences. In a later analysis, V and J genes were assigned by comparing TCR nucleotide sequences against IMGT/GENE-DB human TR gene sequences. Using the TCRdist pipeline, a later analysis assigned CDR3 sequences along with most-parsimonious VDJ recombination scenarios. In a later analysis, each TCR beta chain was defined by its CDR3 amino acid sequence together with its V-gene family, and reads without a unique V-gene family were excluded. To address suspected cross-contamination and a sequencing artifact, a later analysis removed over 500 highly shared, low-generation-probability nucleotide sequences. For each public chain, a later analysis derived a clonal expansion index from normalized ranks of inferred template counts within each repertoire. In a later analysis, generation probabilities were computed with a VDJ recombination model fitted to out-of-frame rearrangements, and the resulting probabilities were checked against IGoR. A later analysis scored TCR-TCR, TCR-HLA and TCR-CMV co-occurrence with hypergeometric tests, applying a repertoire-size bias correction to TCR pairs. In a later analysis, false discovery rates were estimated by permuting HLA or CMV assignments 20 times. In a later analysis, co-occurring TCRs were grouped using DBSCAN, and TCRdist sequence similarity was added for clustering within HLA-allele-positive subsets. Repertoires with fewer than 30,000 or more than 120,000 public chains were left out of co-occurrence clustering, as were a handful of repertoires with anomalous nucleotide sharing. TCRdb provides this immuneACCESS table in a form limited to in-frame rearrangements. Some clones are lacking; in checked studies, under half of them reflect an unresolved V gene, and why the rest are absent is not known. V, J and clone size reflect that table, while D and trimming were determined from the DNA. The sample records about 110,000 clones, 76% of which are singletons. The ten largest clones represent about an eighth of the sample.

The cohort consisted of 666 healthy bone marrow donors. All cohort members were sampled while nominally healthy, although unrecorded immune exposures were likely present. The donor tested CMV seropositive, placing the donor among the 250 to 350 seropositive members of the cohort. A peripheral blood sample was provided by each donor, and peripheral blood mononuclear cells were used for TCR beta sequencing. The Qiagen DNeasy Blood Extraction Kit was used to extract genomic DNA from the blood cell samples. The sequenced sample consisted of PBMCs. The sequence came from a young man in good health and CMV-seropositive.

DNA sequence: TGTGCCAGCAGCGTCCCGGGACAGGGCACAGATACGCAGTATTTT. The encoded protein is CASSVPGQGTDTQYF. The chain joins TRBV9 to TRBJ2-3, with 8 middle bases fitting TRBD1. The CDR3 holds 15 amino acids from the cysteine to the phenylalanine. This entry keeps only the CDR3 DNA: 45 bases, framed from base 1. Trimming accounts for 2 bases at V and 1 base at J, while the number of junction bases matched to no gene is 3. Taken from the germline V gene, the CDR1 and CDR2 loops are SGDLS and YYNGEE. Full variable domain (CDR3 extended with the reference TRBV9 and TRBJ2-3 proteins): DSGVTQTPKHLITATGQRVTLRCSPRSGDLSVYWYQQSLDQGLQFLIQYYNGEERAKGNILERFSAQQFPDLHSELNLSSLELGDSALYFCASSVPGQGTDTQYFGPGTRLTVL.